Below, 15 T cell receptor beta chains from the same sample are listed, as sequenced in a study of spatial heterogeneity in lung cancer. Noted time point: sample taken at primary tumor resection. Frozen PBMC, nontumor lung or tumor provided whole RNA, which was sequenced unsorted. TCRdb redid the calling of the 5' RACE reads with MiXCR, one entry per CDR3 protein. The sample holds over 50,000 distinct CDR3 sequences; approximately 8.9% are singletons and the top ten take roughly 16%. The starting material was PBMCs, obtained at surgery. These receptors all stem from a female donor with early-stage non-small cell lung cancer.

CDR3 in amino acids: CARGGLAGEQFF. Written as DNA, the CDR3 is TGTGCCCGGGGGGGACTAGCGGGAGAGCAGTTCTTC. This chain links TRBV30 with TRBJ2-1; 13 nucleotides line up with TRBD2. V gave up 8 bases and J gave up 10 bases; unmatched junction bases: 5. The CDR3 is 12 residues long. Germline assignment: CDR1 GTSNPN and CDR2 SVGIG (reference sequence).

This clonotype was detected many times. The chain carries TRBV12-3 or TRBV12-4 and TRBJ2-7; no clear D gene. The ends were cut back, 3 bases at V and 7 bases at J, with 10 bases in the middle. The CDR3 has 12 amino acids. The CDR3: CASSFSSAEQYF. CDR3 DNA sequence: TGTGCCAGCAGTTTTTCTTCCGCGGAGCAGTACTTC.

The CDR3 sequence: CASSLGTGANTGELFF. CDR3 nucleotide sequence: TGCGCCAGCAGCTTGGGGACAGGGGCTAACACCGGGGAGCTGTTTTTT. This chain connects TRBV5-1 to TRBJ2-2; 9 bases are shared with TRBD1. The CDR3 loop spans 16 amino acids. Germline loops: CDR1 SGHRS, CDR2 YFSETQ. The junction had 2 bases not matched to a gene; V was cut back by 0 bases and J by 2 bases.

This clonotype has ten or more counts. J is TRBJ1-1 and V is TRBV2; no firm D call. The length of the CDR3 is 14 residues. Between the trimmed V and J ends, which lost 1 base and 4 bases, there was a span of 10 bases. CDR1 and CDR2 (germline): SNHLY, FYNNEI. CDR3 amino acids: CASSEEGGGTEAFF. CDR3 DNA: TGTGCCAGCAGTGAAGAGGGAGGTGGCACTGAAGCTTTCTTT.

V is TRBV6-1 and J is TRBJ1-4, with D possibly matching TRBD1 (6 bases). V was clipped by 2 bases and J by 5 bases, with 9 bases between them. Germline CDR1 MNHNS, CDR2 SASEGT. The length of the CDR3 is 14 residues. The CDR3 bases are TGTGCCAGCAGTGAAAGGGGGAGAAATGAAAAACTGTTTTTT. This encodes CASSERGRNEKLFF.

This clonotype was recorded at least ten times. The J gene is TRBJ2-7, the V gene TRBV28; D unresolved. The V gene lost 5 bases and the J gene lost 5 bases, with 7 bases spanning the gap. This CDR3 spans 11 amino acids. From germline, CDR1 is MDHEN and CDR2 SYDVKM. CDR3 coding DNA: TGTGCCAGCAGTCTCTCTAACGAGCAGTACTTC. Translated, it gives CASSLSNEQYF.

There are many counts of this clonotype. The chain links TRBV7-9 to TRBJ1-1; a possible D gene is TRBD1 (5 bases). This CDR3 is built from 15 residues. In germline, CDR1 is SEHNR, CDR2 FQNEAQ (reference sequence). The V end lost 4 bases, the J end lost 0 bases, and 12 bases lay between the germline ends. Here the CDR3 DNA reads TGTGCCAGCAGCTCCCGTAGGGGCCTGAACACTGAAGCTTTCTTT. As protein: CASSSRRGLNTEAFF. Variable domain in full (rest from reference TRBV7-9 and TRBJ1-1): DTGVSQNPRHKITKRGQNVTFRCDPISEHNRLYWYRQTLGQGPEFLTYFQNEAQLEKSRLLSDRFSAERPKGSFSTLEIQRTEQGDSAMYLCASSSRRGLNTEAFFGQGTRLTVV.

The chain joins TRBV20-1 to TRBJ2-3; 7 bases are shared with TRBD2. The germline CDR1 and CDR2 sequences are DFQATT and SNEGSKA (reference sequence). V trimming: 7 bases; J trimming: 0 bases; junction bases outside the gene matches: 7. This CDR3 region has 14 residues. The CDR3 spells CSVASGDSTDTQYF. The CDR3 DNA follows: TGCAGTGTCGCTAGCGGAGATAGCACAGATACGCAGTATTTT.

With regard to this clonotype: The germline gene is not matched at one end of the junction; a read error may be the cause. The chain carries TRBV5-4 and TRBJ2-3; 10 bases are a match to TRBD2. The germline CDR1 and CDR2 sequences are SGHNT and YYREEE (reference sequence). The CDR3 is 17 residues long. CDR3 region: CASSPSPASGSKDTQYF. In nucleotides, the CDR3 is TGTGCCAGCAGCCCCTCGCCGGCTAGCGGGAGCAAAGATACGCAGTATTTT.

The gene calls are TRBV20-1 and TRBJ2-5; 8 nucleotides align to TRBD2. The CDR3 is 13 residues long. With 6 bases clipped from V and 2 bases from J, the junction kept 5 bases outside the gene matches. The germline V gene encodes CDR1 DFQATT and CDR2 SNEGSKA (reference sequence). CDR3 protein: CSAIGTRQETQYF. The CDR3 DNA follows: TGCAGTGCCATTGGGACTAGACAAGAGACCCAGTACTTC.

The chain has TRBV29-1 and TRBJ1-2, with D unresolved. This CDR3 region has 12 residues. Trimming took 1 base from V and 4 from J, leaving 7 bases between them. The V gene's germline CDR1 is SQVTM and CDR2 ANQGSEA. CDR3 DNA sequence: TGCAGCGTTGAAGGGCCAGGCTATGGCTACACCTTC. This sequence encodes CSVEGPGYGYTF.

This clonotype appeared a few times. This chain links TRBV29-1 with TRBJ2-6; 8 bases align to TRBD1. Per germline, CDR1 SQVTM and CDR2 ANQGSEA. The CDR3 sequence is 15 residues long. The junction had 6 bases not matched to a gene; V was cut back by 6 bases and J by 2 bases. CDR3 nucleotide sequence: TGCAGCGTGACAGGGGTGGCTCCTGGGGCCAACGTCCTGACTTTC. It is translated as CSVTGVAPGANVLTF.

This clonotype was counted a few times. The J gene is TRBJ1-1, the V gene TRBV5-4; D not resolved. Germline assignment: CDR1 SGHNT and CDR2 YYREEE (reference sequence). V was clipped by 1 base and J by 5 bases, with 15 bases between them. The CDR3 totals 15 residues. CDR3 amino acids: CASSLMGTLATEAFF. CDR3 DNA sequence: TGTGCCAGCAGCTTGATGGGCACGTTGGCGACTGAAGCTTTCTTT.

This clonotype was recorded many times. The gene calls are TRBV20-1 and TRBJ2-1, with D maybe TRBD2 (6 bases). The CDR3 is 15 amino acids. Trimming pared 4 bases from V and 5 bases from J, leaving 18 bases between. CDR1 is DFQATT and CDR2 is SNEGSKA in the germline V gene (reference sequence). CDR3 protein: CSATPSGVADNEQFF. In nucleotides, the CDR3 is TGCAGTGCTACTCCCTCGGGGGTAGCGGACAATGAGCAGTTCTTC.

This clonotype was seen many times. Germline is not matched at one junction end, which may reflect a read error. The CDR3 DNA follows: TGCAGCGTTGGCCTTGAGATCCAGTACTTC. It yields the protein CSVGLEIQYF. This rearrangement joins TRBV29-1 to TRBJ2-5; no reliable D call. In germline, CDR1 is SQVTM, CDR2 ANQGSEA. This CDR3 is built from 10 residues.